This entry describes one T cell receptor beta chain. The ends were cut back, 8 bases at V and 5 bases at J, with 10 bases in the middle. CDR3 length equals 13 residues. Germline CDR1 LNHDA, CDR2 SQIVND (reference sequence). As processed by the authors: Cell counts per sample came from amplifying reference gene primers. Using immunoSEQ multiplex PCR, the repertoire was profiled, and TCRdb retains in-frame clones only, with some absent. V, J and clone size reflect that table, while D and trimming were determined from the DNA. This repertoire shows around 310,000 clones, over 75% found once; its top ten account for about 7%. Patients in Seattle were enrolled during active infection, then followed longitudinally. The data were obtained in a study of blood T cell repertoires in COVID-19. Study summary: Acute and convalescent COVID-19 samples came from the United States, Italy and Spain. PBMCs, B-cell-depleted T cells, or T cells were the source of the cDNA or gDNA that made up the material.

The source material was peripheral blood. V usage is TRBV19 and J usage is TRBJ1-6; maybe TRBD1 (6 bases). This sequence originates from a woman aged 25 to 45 with COVID-19, enrolled during active disease. CDR3 amino acids: CASARTDNSPLHF. DNA of the CDR3: TGTGCCAGTGCAAGGACAGATAATTCACCCCTCCACTTT.